This T cell receptor (beta chain) was obtained from a study of control samples from healthy donors and cancer patients. Germline CDR1 and CDR2: SGHVS and FNYEAQ. This CDR3 contains 18 residues. V lost 5 bases, J lost 0 bases, and 17 bases lay in between. Profiling relied on immunoSEQ multiplex PCR, and the TCRdb table lists in-frame clones only, not all of them. This table holds 150,000 to 200,000 clones, almost 90% found once. There are a few counts of this clone. Sequencing was carried out using blood. The gene calls are TRBV7-6 and TRBJ1-6, with D tentatively TRBD1 (5 bases). The clonotype was recovered from a man between 18 and 35 years old in good health. The CDR3 loop is CASSPTAGLSSYNSPLHF. For the CDR3, the DNA is TGTGCCAGCAGCCCCACGGCAGGGTTGAGCTCCTATAATTCACCCCTCCACTTT. The variable domain in full, with the rest retrieved from reference TRBV7-6 and TRBJ1-6, is GAGVSQSPRYKVTKRGQDVALRCDPISGHVSLYWYRQALGQGPEFLTYFNYEAQQDKSGLPNDRFSAERPEGSISTLTIQRTEQRDSAMYRCASSPTAGLSSYNSPLHFGNGTRLTVT.